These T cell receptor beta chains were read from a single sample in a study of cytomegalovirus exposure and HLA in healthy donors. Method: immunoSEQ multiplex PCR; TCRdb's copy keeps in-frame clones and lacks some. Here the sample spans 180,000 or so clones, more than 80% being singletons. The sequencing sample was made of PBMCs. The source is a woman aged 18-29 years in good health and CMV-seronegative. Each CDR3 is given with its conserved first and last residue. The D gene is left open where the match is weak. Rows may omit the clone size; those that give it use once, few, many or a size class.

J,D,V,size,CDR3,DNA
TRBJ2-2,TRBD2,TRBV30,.,CAWSVGRTSGRAGELFF,TGTGCCTGGAGTGTCGGGCGGACTAGCGGGAGGGCCGGGGAGCTGTTTTTT
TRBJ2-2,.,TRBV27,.,CASTQGLIGELFF,TGTGCCAGCACCCAGGGATTGATCGGGGAGCTGTTTTTT
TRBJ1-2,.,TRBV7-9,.,CASSRGGFYGYTF,TGTGCCAGCAGCCGCGGGGGTTTCTATGGCTACACCTTC
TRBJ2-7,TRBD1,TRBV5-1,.,CASSITTGTGERYSYEQYF,TGCGCCAGCAGCATCACTACCGGGACAGGGGAGCGGTACTCCTACGAGCAGTACTTC
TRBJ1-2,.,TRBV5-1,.,CASSVSGSYNYGYTF,TGCGCCAGCAGCGTTTCAGGGTCCTATAACTATGGCTACACCTTC
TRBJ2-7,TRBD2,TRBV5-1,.,CASSIVAGGEQYF,TGCGCCAGCAGCATTGTAGCGGGAGGCGAGCAGTACTTC
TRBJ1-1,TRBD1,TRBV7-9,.,CASSPGTGPTEAFF,TGTGCCAGCAGCCCAGGGACAGGGCCCACTGAAGCTTTCTTT
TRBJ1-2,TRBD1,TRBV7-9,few,CSSSLSLGTGAGYTF,TGTTCCAGCAGCTTGAGCCTCGGGACAGGGGCGGGCTACACCTTC
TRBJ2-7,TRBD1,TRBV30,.,CAWSSGTEVYEQYF,TGTGCCTGGAGTTCCGGGACAGAGGTCTACGAGCAGTACTTC
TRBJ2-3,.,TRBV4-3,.,CASSQLSSSDTQYF,TGCGCCAGCAGCCAATTGTCTTCTTCCGATACGCAGTATTTT
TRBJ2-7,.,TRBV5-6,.,CASSGGTDSSYEQYF,TGTGCCAGCAGCGGAGGGACAGATTCCTCCTACGAGCAGTACTTC
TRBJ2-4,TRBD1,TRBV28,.,CASRGQGENIQYF,TGTGCCAGCAGGGGACAGGGTGAAAACATTCAGTACTTC
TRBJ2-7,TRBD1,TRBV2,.,CASSLNRGASYEQYF,TGTGCCAGCAGTTTGAACAGGGGGGCCTCCTACGAGCAGTACTTC
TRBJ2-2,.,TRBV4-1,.,CASSQEVGENTGELFF,TGCGCCAGCAGCCAAGAGGTCGGAGAGAACACCGGGGAGCTGTTTTTT
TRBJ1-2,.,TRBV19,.,CASSLRANYGYTF,TGTGCCAGTAGTCTAAGAGCTAACTATGGCTACACCTTC
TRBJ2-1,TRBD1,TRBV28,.,CASSFGDRRSYNEQFF,TGTGCCAGCAGTTTCGGGGACAGGAGATCCTACAATGAGCAGTTCTTC
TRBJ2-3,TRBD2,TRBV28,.,CASSLDLLAGDTQYF,TGTGCCAGCAGTTTAGACCTATTAGCGGGAGATACGCAGTATTTT
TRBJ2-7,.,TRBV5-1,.,CASSWALSGKNYEQYF,TGCGCCAGCAGCTGGGCCCTGAGCGGAAAAAACTACGAGCAGTACTTC
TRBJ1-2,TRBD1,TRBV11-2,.,CASSLTGDGYTF,TGTGCCAGCAGCTTGACAGGGGATGGCTACACCTTC
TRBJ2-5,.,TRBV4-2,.,CASSQGTGLVKTQYF,TGTGCCAGCAGCCAGGGCACAGGGCTAGTAAAGACCCAGTACTTC
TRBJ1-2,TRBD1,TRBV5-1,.,CASSLAYGAGGESYTF,TGCGCCAGCAGCTTGGCTTACGGGGCAGGGGGCGAAAGCTACACCTTC
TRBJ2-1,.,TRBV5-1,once,CASRVTENEQFF,TGCGCCAGCAGGGTGACAGAAAATGAGCAGTTCTTC
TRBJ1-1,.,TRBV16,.,CASSRWTENTEAFF,TGTGCCAGCAGCCGATGGACAGAGAACACTGAAGCTTTCTTT
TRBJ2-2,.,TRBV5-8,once,CASSPRVIGRIITGELFF,TGTGCCAGCAGCCCGAGGGTAATAGGCCGAATTATCACCGGGGAGCTGTTTTTT
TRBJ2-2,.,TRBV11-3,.,CASRGARNTGELFF,TGTGCCAGCAGGGGGGCGCGTAACACCGGGGAGCTGTTTTTT
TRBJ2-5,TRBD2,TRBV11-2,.,CASSSLAGEETQYF,TGTGCCAGCAGCTCATTAGCGGGTGAAGAGACCCAGTACTTC
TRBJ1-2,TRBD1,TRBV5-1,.,CASSSGQNYGYTF,TGCGCCAGCAGCTCGGGACAGAACTATGGCTACACCTTC
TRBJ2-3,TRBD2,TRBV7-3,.,CASSFNGGGTDTQYF,TGTGCCAGCAGCTTTAATGGGGGGGGCACAGATACGCAGTATTTT
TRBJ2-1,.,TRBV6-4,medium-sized,CASSDSSGHNEQFF,TGTGCCAGCAGTGACTCGAGCGGCCACAATGAGCAGTTCTTC
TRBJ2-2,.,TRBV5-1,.,CASSLSRQRNTGELFF,TGCGCCAGCAGTCTGAGCCGTCAGCGGAACACCGGGGAGCTGTTTTTT
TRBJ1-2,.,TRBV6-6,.,CASSFREVYGYTF,TGTGCCAGCAGTTTTCGGGAGGTCTATGGCTACACCTTC
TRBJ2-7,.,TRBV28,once,CASSFAQNYEQYF,TGTGCCAGCAGTTTCGCGCAGAACTACGAGCAGTACTTC
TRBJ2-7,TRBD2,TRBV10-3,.,CAISDTSGSSYEQYF,TGTGCCATCAGTGATACTAGCGGGAGCTCCTACGAGCAGTACTTC
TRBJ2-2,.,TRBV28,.,CASSPLRGGKTSGELFF,TGTGCCAGCAGTCCCCTCCGGGGCGGGAAAACCTCCGGGGAGCTGTTTTTT
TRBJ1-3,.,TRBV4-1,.,CASSQVEHRAAGNTIYF,TGCGCCAGCAGCCAAGTAGAACACAGGGCGGCTGGAAACACCATATATTTT
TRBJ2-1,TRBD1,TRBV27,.,CASRQGAYNEQFF,TGTGCCAGCCGACAGGGGGCCTACAATGAGCAGTTCTTC
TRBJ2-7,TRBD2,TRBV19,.,CASSMGLGQDEQYF,TGTGCCAGTAGTATGGGACTAGGACAAGACGAGCAGTACTTC